This passage covers 27 T cell receptor beta chains from one sample sequenced in a study of cytomegalovirus exposure and HLA in healthy donors. 13 Jbeta primers and 60 Vbeta primers were used for the PCR. Clones were read by immunoSEQ multiplex PCR, and TCRdb kept only the in-frame ones, dropping some. The table shows 150,000 to 200,000 clones, with around four fifths occurring only once. Sequenced material: PBMCs. These receptors came from a man between 18 and 35 years old in good health and CMV-seronegative.

The chain links TRBV18 to TRBJ2-7; D not resolved. The V gene lost 3 bases and the J gene lost 6 bases, with 9 bases spanning the gap. The CDR3 is 12 residues long. Germline CDR1 and CDR2: KGHSH and LQKENI. The CDR3 loop is CASSPRFGEQYF. Written as DNA, the CDR3 is TGTGCCAGCTCACCGCGATTCGGCGAGCAGTACTTC.

J is TRBJ1-1 and V is TRBV6-5, with TRBD1 as a possible D gene (6 bases). The CDR3 runs to 15 residues. Germline-derived CDR1 and CDR2 are MNHEY and SVGAGI. V was pared by 0 bases and J by 4 bases, with 12 bases between. CDR3 nucleotides: TGTGCCAGCAGTTACTCTACAGGGTTAACCACTGAAGCTTTCTTT. Translating it yields CASSYSTGLTTEAFF.

The chain links TRBV7-9 to TRBJ2-3, with TRBD2 as a possible D gene (5 bases). The CDR3 contains 14 residues. V was cut by 1 base and J by 3 bases, with 8 bases left in between. Germline-derived CDR1 and CDR2 are SEHNR and FQNEAQ (reference sequence). The CDR3 DNA is TGTGCCAGCAGCTTAGGTCGAGGGACAGATACGCAGTATTTT. Its protein product is CASSLGRGTDTQYF.

The chain couples TRBV30 to TRBJ1-1; D unresolved. Germline V lookup: CDR1 GTSNPN, CDR2 SVGIG (reference sequence). Trimming took 4 bases from V and 3 from J, leaving 12 bases between them. The CDR3 spans 13 residues. The CDR3, as DNA: TGTGCCTGGACCTTAGAGGAGTACACTGAAGCTTTCTTT. It codes for CAWTLEEYTEAFF.

This clone showed up many times. This sequence joins TRBV6-6 and TRBJ1-2; a possible D gene is TRBD1 (6 bases). This CDR3 comprises 13 residues. V was cut by 5 bases and J by 2 bases, with 9 bases left in between. The germline V gene encodes CDR1 MNHNY and CDR2 SVGAGI (reference sequence). CDR3 DNA sequence: TGTGCCAGCAGTCATACAGGGAACTATGGCTACACCTTC. Protein product: CASSHTGNYGYTF.

The chain recombines TRBV5-1 with TRBJ1-2; 7 bases match TRBD1. The germline CDR1 and CDR2 sequences are SGHRS and YFSETQ. The CDR3 contains 16 residues. Trimming removed 0 bases from V and 4 bases from J; junction bases left unmatched: 9. The CDR3 region has the DNA TGCGCCAGCAGCTTGGGGACAGGTTTCCCTACCTATGGCTACACCTTC. It yields the protein CASSLGTGFPTYGYTF.

The chain couples TRBV11-2 to TRBJ2-5; a weak D match, TRBD2 (7 bases). Deletions cut 1 base from V and 5 bases from J, with 20 bases between. The CDR3 runs to 17 residues. CDR1 and CDR2 (germline): SGHAT, FQNNGV. The CDR3 spells CASSLGYGGLKGETQYF. Here the CDR3 DNA reads TGTGCCAGCAGCTTAGGATACGGGGGGCTTAAAGGGGAGACCCAGTACTTC.

J is TRBJ2-1 and V is TRBV18; 9 nucleotides line up with TRBD2. Unmatched junction bases numbered 5, after V lost 1 base and J lost 4 bases. The CDR3 has 16 amino acids. From germline, CDR1 is KGHSH and CDR2 LQKENI. In DNA, the CDR3 is TGTGCCAGCTCACCACGCGTCCTAGCGGGGTACAATGAGCAGTTCTTC. Translating gives CASSPRVLAGYNEQFF.

The V and J genes are TRBV19 and TRBJ2-1; 7 bases are shared with TRBD2. This CDR3 has 12 amino acids. Germline V gene sequence: CDR1 LNHDA, CDR2 SQIVND (reference sequence). Germline trimming cut 7 bases from V and 7 bases from J; bases unmatched to any gene: 4. The CDR3 protein is CASTGTTNEQFF. The CDR3 DNA follows: TGTGCCAGTACAGGGACTACGAATGAGCAGTTCTTC.

This clone has only one observation. V gene TRBV11-3 combines with J gene TRBJ1-2; a possible D gene is TRBD1 (6 bases). The germline V gene has CDR1 SGHNT and CDR2 YENEEA. V was clipped by 5 bases and J by 2 bases, with 6 bases between them. The CDR3 totals 12 residues. The CDR3 DNA reads TGTGCCAGCAGCGACAGGAACTATGGCTACACCTTC. Its protein product is CASSDRNYGYTF.

The rearrangement joins TRBV30 to TRBJ1-5, with TRBD1 matching 10 bases. V gave up 4 bases and J gave up 8 bases; unmatched junction bases: 8. This CDR3 spans 14 amino acids. The germline gives CDR1 GTSNPN, CDR2 SVGIG (reference sequence). The CDR3 DNA reads as TGTGCCTGGACCGGGACAGGGGCATGGGAGCCCCAGCATTTT. Residues: CAWTGTGAWEPQHF.

The rearrangement links TRBV7-9 to TRBJ2-3; no clear D gene. The germline gives CDR1 SEHNR, CDR2 FQNEAQ (reference sequence). The CDR3 spans 13 residues. Trimming cost V 3 bases and J 0 bases, with 4 bases left between them. For the CDR3, the DNA is TGTGCCAGCAGCTTCCCTAGCACAGATACGCAGTATTTT. Translating gives CASSFPSTDTQYF.

The chain recombines TRBV11-2 with TRBJ2-7; 8 nucleotides align to TRBD1. V was pared by 5 bases and J by 3 bases, with 12 bases of the junction left unmatched. From germline, CDR1 is SGHAT and CDR2 FQNNGV. CDR3 length equals 16 residues. The CDR3 loop reads CASSAGTGQVFYEQYF. CDR3 nucleotide sequence: TGTGCCAGCAGCGCGGGAACGGGACAGGTGTTCTACGAGCAGTACTTC.

The chain uses TRBV7-9 and TRBJ2-2; D may be TRBD1 (5 bases). The germline V gene has CDR1 SEHNR and CDR2 FQNEAQ (reference sequence). The length of the CDR3 is 16 residues. Deletions cut 5 bases from V and 2 bases from J, with 15 bases between. The CDR3 region has the DNA TGTGCCAGCAGCCTTCAGGGCCTTTTAAACACCGGGGAGCTGTTTTTT. Protein product: CASSLQGLLNTGELFF. Variable domain in full (rest from reference TRBV7-9 and TRBJ2-2): DTGVSQNPRHKITKRGQNVTFRCDPISEHNRLYWYRQTLGQGPEFLTYFQNEAQLEKSRLLSDRFSAERPKGSFSTLEIQRTEQGDSAMYLCASSLQGLLNTGELFFGEGSRLTVL.

This chain uses TRBV2 with TRBJ2-7, with 7 bases aligning to TRBD1. After removal of 6 bases from V and 4 bases from J, the junction contained 6 bases not matched to a gene. Germline V gene data show CDR1 as SNHLY and CDR2 as FYNNEI. CDR3 size: 13 residues. The DNA of the CDR3 is TGTGCCAGCAGGGGACAGCAAAGTTACGAGCAGTACTTC. It specifies CASRGQQSYEQYF.

The chain combines TRBV7-9 with TRBJ1-1; TRBD1 aligns across 7 bases. V shed 6 bases, J shed 0 bases, and the junction held 10 bases outside the gene matches. Germline V gene lookup returns CDR1 SEHNR and CDR2 FQNEAQ (reference sequence). This CDR3 is built from 16 residues. The CDR3 spells CASSKLGGWMNTEAFF. In nucleotides, the CDR3 is TGTGCCAGCAGTAAGTTAGGGGGCTGGATGAACACTGAAGCTTTCTTT.

The chain has TRBV6-6 and TRBJ2-7; D may be TRBD2 (5 bases). CDR3 length equals 15 residues. Germline CDR1 MNHNY, CDR2 SVGAGI (reference sequence). V was pared by 4 bases and J by 7 bases, with 20 bases between. Here the CDR3 reads CASSSFGEPTGEQYF. CDR3 DNA sequence: TGTGCCAGCAGTTCCTTTGGGGAACCGACGGGGGAGCAGTACTTC.

CDR3 sequence reads: CASSLVPQGNQPQHF. In DNA form, the CDR3 reads TGTGCCAGCAGCTTGGTGCCCCAGGGGAATCAGCCCCAGCATTTT. V usage is TRBV5-5 and J usage is TRBJ1-5; tentatively, D is TRBD1 (6 bases). The CDR3 length is 15 residues. V lost 0 bases and J lost 4, with 11 bases in between. Germline loops: CDR1 SGHKS, CDR2 YYEKEE (reference sequence). Full variable domain (rest looked up from reference TRBV5-5 and TRBJ1-5): DAGVTQSPTHLIKTRGQQVTLRCSPISGHKSVSWYQQVLGQGPQFIFQYYEKEERGRGNFPDRFSARQFPNYSSELNVNALLLGDSALYLCASSLVPQGNQPQHFGDGTRLSIL.

The chain links TRBV6-5 to TRBJ2-7; TRBD1 agrees at 8 bases. V lost 4 bases and J lost 5; bases outside the gene matches: 10. Germline loops: CDR1 MNHEY, CDR2 SVGAGI. The CDR3 runs to 15 residues. CDR3 region: CASSSLGQGVHEQYF. CDR3 DNA sequence: TGTGCCAGCAGTTCCTTAGGACAGGGTGTCCACGAGCAGTACTTC.

This clone was picked up one time. The chain couples TRBV7-9 to TRBJ2-7, with 11 bases lining up with TRBD2. Germline lookup yields CDR1 SEHNR and CDR2 FQNEAQ (reference sequence). V shed 5 bases and J 6 bases; nucleotides not matched to a gene: 12. CDR3 length: 16 amino acids. CDR3 DNA: TGTGCCAGCAGCCCCCTGCGTAGCGGGAGGGCCGCCGAGCAGTACTTC. Protein sequence: CASSPLRSGRAAEQYF.

This chain uses TRBV7-9 with TRBJ1-1; D is uncertain. CDR1 SEHNR and CDR2 FQNEAQ come from the germline V gene (reference sequence). The CDR3 runs to 18 residues. Trimming pared 5 bases from V and 5 bases from J, leaving 27 bases between. The CDR3 reads CASSPDYIMWGVQTEAFF. CDR3 coding DNA: TGTGCCAGCAGCCCTGATTACATAATGTGGGGAGTTCAGACTGAAGCTTTCTTT.

The chain has TRBV2 and TRBJ2-5; D gene ambiguous. Germline-derived CDR1 and CDR2 are SNHLY and FYNNEI. Between the trimmed V and J ends, which lost 8 bases and 5 bases, there was a span of 15 bases. There are 13 residues in the CDR3. The CDR3 sequence: CASAETEWETQYF. CDR3 DNA sequence: TGTGCCAGCGCAGAGACGGAGTGGGAGACCCAGTACTTC.

The V and J genes are TRBV4-2 and TRBJ2-7, with D possibly TRBD1 on 5 matching bases. This CDR3 region has 15 residues. Trimming removed 2 bases at V and 0 bases at J, with 11 bases between. In germline, CDR1 is LGHNA, CDR2 YNFKEQ. The DNA for the CDR3 is TGTGCCAGCAGCCAACCAGGGTCGAGCTCCTACGAGCAGTACTTC. Its protein is CASSQPGSSSYEQYF.

In this sample, this clone turned up a few times. The chain uses TRBV7-8 and TRBJ1-4, with a weak D call TRBD1 (6 bases). The CDR3 is made up of 16 amino acids. Per germline, CDR1 SGHVS and CDR2 FQNEAQ. V lost 5 bases, J lost 4 bases, and 17 bases lay in between. CDR3 nucleotide sequence: TGTGCCAGCAGCAAACGAGGGTCAGGGGATAATGAAAAACTGTTTTTT. It yields the protein CASSKRGSGDNEKLFF.

The gene calls are TRBV10-3 and TRBJ1-4; D call uncertain. V was pared by 0 bases and J by 8 bases, with 7 bases between. CDR3 size: 13 residues. Germline V gene sequence: CDR1 ENHRY, CDR2 SYGVKD. The CDR3 here is CAISESFGEKLFF. The CDR3 DNA sequence: TGTGCCATCAGTGAGTCATTCGGGGAAAAACTGTTTTTT.

The chain carries TRBV2 and TRBJ1-6; D uncertain. V was trimmed by 7 bases and J by 7 bases, leaving 5 bases between them. CDR3 length: 11 amino acids. Germline CDR1 SNHLY, CDR2 FYNNEI. CDR3: CASTVNSPLHF. The CDR3 DNA reads TGTGCCAGCACGGTAAATTCACCCCTCCACTTT.

The sample holds a few counts of this clone. V usage is TRBV6-5 and J usage is TRBJ1-1, with D unresolved. The V and J ends lost 2 bases and 3 bases respectively, with 7 bases between them. The CDR3 sequence is 13 residues long. CDR1 is MNHEY and CDR2 is SVGAGI in the germline V gene. CDR3 bases: TGTGCCAGCAGTTACAGAGGGTACACTGAAGCTTTCTTT. Encoded protein: CASSYRGYTEAFF.